What follows is one T cell receptor beta chain and its context. It was with unique molecular identifiers that the TCRbeta library was prepared. A single record per CDR3 protein comes from TCRdb applying MiXCR to the PCR reads. The sample has around 400,000 distinct CDR3 sequences; roughly 22% are singletons. This specimen belongs to a study of T-cell reconstitution after alpha-beta-depleted transplantation in children. This CDR3 has 17 amino acids. Deletions cut 5 bases from V and 1 base from J, with 19 bases between. This chain joins TRBV12-3 or TRBV12-4 and TRBJ2-3; D is unresolved. The clonotype comes from a human donor who donated a stem cell graft to a child with acute myeloid leukemia. The sample here was PBMCs from the stem cell graft donor, taken from the stem cell graft. Here the CDR3 reads CASSPNLVGFGTDTQYF. DNA of the CDR3: TGTGCCAGCAGTCCCAACCTCGTCGGGTTTGGCACAGATACGCAGTATTTT.